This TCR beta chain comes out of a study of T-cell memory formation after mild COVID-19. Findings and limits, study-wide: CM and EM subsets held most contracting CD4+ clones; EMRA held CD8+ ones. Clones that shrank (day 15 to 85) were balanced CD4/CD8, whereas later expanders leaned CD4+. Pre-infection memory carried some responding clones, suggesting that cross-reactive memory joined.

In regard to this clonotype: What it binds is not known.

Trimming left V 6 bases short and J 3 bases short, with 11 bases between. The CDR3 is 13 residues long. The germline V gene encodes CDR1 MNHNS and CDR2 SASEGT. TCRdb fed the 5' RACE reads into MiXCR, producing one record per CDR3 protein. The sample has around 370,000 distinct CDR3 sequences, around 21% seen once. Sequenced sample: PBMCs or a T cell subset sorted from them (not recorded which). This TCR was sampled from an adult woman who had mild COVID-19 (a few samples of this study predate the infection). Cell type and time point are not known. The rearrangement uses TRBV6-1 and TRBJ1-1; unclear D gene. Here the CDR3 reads CASRPRWDTEAFF. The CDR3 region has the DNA TGTGCCAGCAGGCCCCGGTGGGACACTGAAGCTTTCTTT.